This TCR beta chain was observed in a study of regulatory T cells in long-lasting Graves disease. V lost 6 bases to trimming and J lost 3 bases, with 15 bases between them. This CDR3 is built from 14 residues. The germline V gene encodes CDR1 DFQATT and CDR2 SNEGSKA (reference sequence). Construction of the TCR beta libraries employed iRepertoire HTBI primers in conjunction with Arm-PCR of CDR3 regions. From the multiplex PCR reads, TCRdb called clonotypes with MiXCR, one entry per CDR3 protein. The top ten clones hold just under 30% of a sample with 300,000 or so distinct CDR3 sequences, 15% to 20% of them seen once. The time point is: persistent/refractory GD, antithyroid drugs over 5 years with positive TRAb. Generation of the TCR library employed RNA extracted from PBMCs.

This TCR was recovered from a female donor with Graves disease. The material was peripheral blood mononuclear cells (PBMCs), obtained when the disease was refractory, from a patient treated with antithyroid drugs. V usage is TRBV20-1 and J usage is TRBJ2-1; no clear D. DNA of the CDR3: TGCAGTGCCAGGCCCCCGAGGTACTACAATGAGCAGTTCTTC. Protein: CSARPPRYYNEQFF.